What follows are 12 T cell receptor beta chains derived from one specimen sequenced in a study of molecular identifiers for immune sequencing clone quantification. TCRdb analysed the PCR reads with MiXCR anew, one entry per CDR3 protein. The table has roughly 300,000 distinct CDR3 sequences, roughly 24% seen once. Material for sequencing was naive CD8+ T cells from blood, with Jurkat cell RNA spiked in. Subset indicated: FACS-sorted CD8+CD4-CCR7+CD45RA+ naive T cells. These receptors were collected from a human donor in good health. Some libraries in this study had Jurkat cell RNA spiked in.

This clonotype came up a few times. V is TRBV4-2 and J is TRBJ2-2, with D possibly being TRBD2 (6 bases). The CDR3 loop spans 14 amino acids. V was trimmed by 3 bases and J by 7 bases, leaving 12 bases between them. Germline values: CDR1 LGHNA, CDR2 YNFKEQ. CDR3 region: CASSQDGGDGELFF. DNA of the CDR3: TGTGCCAGCAGCCAGGACGGAGGGGACGGGGAGCTGTTTTTT.

In this sample, this clonotype turned up many times. The rearrangement joins TRBV28 to TRBJ2-7; TRBD2 matches at 7 bases. Germline assignment: CDR1 MDHEN and CDR2 SYDVKM. This CDR3 is built from 14 residues. V lost 9 bases and J lost 2; bases outside the gene matches: 10. CDR3: CASLASGTTYEQYF. The CDR3 DNA follows: TGTGCCAGTTTGGCGAGCGGGACCACCTACGAGCAGTACTTC.

The chain joins TRBV4-1 to TRBJ1-5; no reliable D call. This CDR3 comprises 14 residues. V was cut by 0 bases and J by 4 bases, with 7 bases left in between. The germline V gene encodes CDR1 MGHRA and CDR2 YSYEKL. The CDR3 loop reads CASSQDRWNQPQHF. In DNA, the CDR3 is TGCGCCAGCAGCCAAGATCGATGGAATCAGCCCCAGCATTTT.

In its sample, this clonotype was seen a few times. This sequence joins TRBV25-1 and TRBJ2-5; 7 positions match TRBD2. The V segment lost 2 bases and the J segment 5 bases; nucleotides outside the gene matches: 8. The CDR3 runs to 15 residues. Germline V lookup: CDR1 MGHDK, CDR2 SYGVNS. CDR3 sequence: CASSEIPSGEETQYF. The CDR3 DNA reads TGTGCCAGCAGTGAAATACCTAGCGGAGAGGAGACCCAGTACTTC.

This clonotype was detected ten times or more. The chain couples TRBV4-1 to TRBJ1-1; D is unclear. V lost 2 bases to trimming and J lost 3 bases, with 10 bases between them. Germline CDR1 and CDR2: MGHRA and YSYEKL. The CDR3 runs 14 residues. As DNA, the CDR3 is TGCGCCAGCAGCCAAATAGGCGGGGACACTGAAGCTTTCTTT. Protein sequence: CASSQIGGDTEAFF.

To note about this clonotype: Germline and junction disagree at one end, which may indicate a read error. The chain recombines TRBV7-2 with TRBJ2-5; a possible D gene is TRBD2 (5 bases). This CDR3 is built from 13 residues. The V gene's germline CDR1 is SGHTA and CDR2 FQGNSA. CDR3 nucleotides: TGTGCCAGCAGCTTAGGGAGGATAGAAACCCAATACTTC. It encodes CASSLGRIETQYF.

This clonotype has at least ten counts. The chain is built from TRBV29-1 and TRBJ2-2; D remains unclear. Trimming took off 4 bases at V and 1 base at J, with 4 bases between the two ends. The germline CDR1 and CDR2 sequences are SQVTM and ANQGSEA. This CDR3 has 12 amino acids. The CDR3 region is CSVVGNTGELFF. The CDR3 nucleotides are TGCAGCGTTGTCGGGAACACCGGGGAGCTGTTTTTT.

Ten or more counts support this clonotype. This sequence joins TRBV29-1 and TRBJ2-3; 10 bases fit TRBD2. V shed 2 bases and J 4 bases; nucleotides not matched to a gene: 18. In germline, CDR1 is SQVTM, CDR2 ANQGSEA. The CDR3 has 19 amino acids. CDR3 protein: CSVESTSGGAVAKADTQYF. Written as DNA, the CDR3 is TGCAGCGTTGAAAGTACAAGCGGGGGGGCCGTTGCAAAGGCAGATACGCAGTATTTT.

This clonotype was seen repeatedly, ten times or more. This chain uses TRBV14 with TRBJ2-2, with unresolved D. V shed 4 bases and J shed 1 base, with 7 bases lying between them. The CDR3 totals 14 residues. Germline V gene lookup returns CDR1 SGHDN and CDR2 FVKESK. CDR3 protein: CASSPPGNTGELFF. DNA for the CDR3: TGTGCCAGCAGCCCCCCTGGGAACACCGGGGAGCTGTTTTTT.

This clonotype showed up many times. The chain joins TRBV5-6 to TRBJ2-3; tentatively, D is TRBD2 (5 bases). The germline CDR1 and CDR2 sequences are SGHDT and YYEEEE. V lost 0 bases and J 6 bases, leaving 11 bases between the germline ends. The CDR3 extends over 14 amino acids. The CDR3 spells CASSLALAGDTQYF. In DNA, the CDR3 is TGTGCCAGCAGCTTGGCTCTAGCCGGGGATACGCAGTATTTT.

This clonotype was recorded a few times. The chain couples TRBV27 to TRBJ1-4; D is unresolved. Germline assignment: CDR1 MNHEY and CDR2 SMNVEV (reference sequence). V was cut by 0 bases and J by 3 bases, with 5 bases left in between. This CDR3 is 14 amino acids long. The CDR3: CASSLSQSNEKLFF. The CDR3 nucleotides are TGTGCCAGCAGTTTATCACAGTCTAATGAAAAACTGTTTTTT.

In this sample, this clonotype turned up a few times. The chain recombines TRBV4-2 with TRBJ2-1; TRBD2 agrees at 7 bases. With 0 bases clipped from V and 0 bases from J, the junction kept 5 bases outside the gene matches. Germline CDR1 reads LGHNA; CDR2 reads YNFKEQ. CDR3 size: 17 residues. The CDR3 region is CASSQELAASSYNEQFF. CDR3 DNA sequence: TGTGCCAGCAGCCAAGAGCTAGCGGCCAGCTCCTACAATGAGCAGTTCTTC.